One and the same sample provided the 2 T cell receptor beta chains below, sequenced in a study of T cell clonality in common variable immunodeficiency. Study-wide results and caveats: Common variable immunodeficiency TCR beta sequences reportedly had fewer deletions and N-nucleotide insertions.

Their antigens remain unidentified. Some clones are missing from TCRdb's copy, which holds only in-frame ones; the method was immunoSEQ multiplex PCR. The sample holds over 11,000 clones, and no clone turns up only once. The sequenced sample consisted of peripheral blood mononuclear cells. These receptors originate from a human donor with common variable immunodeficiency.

CDR3 sequence: CASSLGQANNEQFF. The DNA read from the CDR3 is TGTGCCAGTAGTTTAGGACAGGCCAACAATGAG. V and J are TRBV19 and TRBJ2-1, with TRBD1 matching over 7 bases. The observed sequence ends 3 residues before the CDR3 terminus, with the missing tail filled in from the germline J gene. Germline V CDR1 and CDR2: LNHDA, SQIVND (reference sequence). The CDR3 contains 14 residues. J was trimmed by 5 bases and V by 5 bases; bases with no gene match: 6.

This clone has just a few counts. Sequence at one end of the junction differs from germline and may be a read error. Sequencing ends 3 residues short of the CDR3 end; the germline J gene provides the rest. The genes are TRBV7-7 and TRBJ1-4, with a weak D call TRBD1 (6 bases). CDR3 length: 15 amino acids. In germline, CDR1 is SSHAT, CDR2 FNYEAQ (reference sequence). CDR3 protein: CASSPGVATNEKLFF. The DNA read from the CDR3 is TGTGCTAGCAGCCCAGGGGTTGCAACTAATGAAAAA.